The rows below give T cell receptor beta chains drawn from one sample of a study of cytomegalovirus exposure and HLA in healthy donors. Data came from immunoSEQ multiplex PCR; TCRdb stores just in-frame clones and leaves some out. The repertoire holds about 200,000 clones, more than 60% seen once, with around 1.7% in the top ten. The specimen sequenced was PBMCs. Every receptor here comes from a man aged 50 or older in good health and CMV-seronegative. CDR3s include the opening cysteine and the closing phenylalanine or tryptophan. The D gene is left open where the match is weak. Size is stated for part of the rows, as once, few or many counts, or as a class when the clone is expanded.

>TRBD2|NA|TRBV9|TRBJ2-1
TGTGCCAGCAGCGTTGTACTGCGGGAGAGTCTTAATGAGCAGTTCTTC
CASSVVLRESLNEQFF
>NA|once|TRBV28|TRBJ2-7
TGTGCCAGCAGTTTGCGACAGAGAATCTACGAGCAGTACTTC
CASSLRQRIYEQYF
>NA|NA|TRBV7-9|TRBJ2-6
TGTGCCAGCAGCGGGGGCAGACCTTACTCTGGGGCCAACGTCCTGACTTTC
CASSGGRPYSGANVLTF
>NA|NA|TRBV18|TRBJ1-1
TGTGCCAGCTCACCAAAGGGTACGGGGGGTGAAGCTTTCTTT
CASSPKGTGGEAFF
>TRBD1|NA|TRBV19|TRBJ2-2
TGTGCCAGTAGTAGGGACAGGGCGAACACCGGGGAGCTGTTTTTT
CASSRDRANTGELFF
>TRBD1|NA|TRBV5-5|TRBJ1-4
TGTGCCAGCAGCTTGGGAGGACAGGTAGCTAATGAAAAACTGTTTTTT
CASSLGGQVANEKLFF
>TRBD2|NA|TRBV7-3|TRBJ2-7
TGTGCCAGCAGCGGACTAGCGGGAGGGACCTACGAGCAGTACTTC
CASSGLAGGTYEQYF
>NA|NA|TRBV5-1|TRBJ2-2
TGCGCCAGCTCACCGACCAGACTAGACCCCGGGGAGCTGTTTTTT
CASSPTRLDPGELFF
>NA|NA|TRBV30|TRBJ1-6
TGTGCCTGGACAGGGAGGAATAATTCACCCCTCCACTTT
CAWTGRNNSPLHF
>TRBD1|NA|TRBV14|TRBJ2-7
TGTGCCAGCCGGGACAGGGGGGTCCACGAGCAGTACTTC
CASRDRGVHEQYF
>NA|NA|TRBV5-6|TRBJ2-7
TGTGCCAGCAGCTTGGTCCCAGGGATTACCTACGAGCAGTACTTC
CASSLVPGITYEQYF
>NA|once|TRBV30|TRBJ2-5
TGTGCCTGTGAACCGCGGACAGCGAAAGAGACCCAGTACTTC
CACEPRTAKETQYF
>NA|NA|TRBV19|TRBJ2-3
TGTGCCAGTAGTATAGGAGCGTTCACAGATACGCAGTATTTT
CASSIGAFTDTQYF
>TRBD1|NA|TRBV18|TRBJ2-7
TGTGCCAGCTCACCCGCCGGGACAGGGTTTTACGAGCAGTACTTC
CASSPAGTGFYEQYF
>NA|once|TRBV19|TRBJ2-2
TGTGCCAGTAGTATAGATCTGGCTAGCGCTGGGGAGCTGTTTTTT
CASSIDLASAGELFF
>TRBD2|few|TRBV9|TRBJ2-2
TGTGCCAGCAGCGTAGATTGGGGACTAGCGGGTCCCGGGGAGCTGTTTTTT
CASSVDWGLAGPGELFF
>TRBD2|NA|TRBV4-1|TRBJ2-5
TGCGCCAGCAGCCCCCCGGGACTAGCGGGAGTTGAGACCCAGTACTTC
CASSPPGLAGVETQYF
>TRBD1|NA|TRBV27|TRBJ2-7
TGTGCCAGCAGTTTATTTTCGGGACAGGCATACGAGCAGTACTTC
CASSLFSGQAYEQYF
>TRBD2|NA|TRBV11-3|TRBJ2-1
TGTGCCAGCAGCTTAGTAGCGGGAACCACCAATGAGCAGTTCTTC
CASSLVAGTTNEQFF
>NA|NA|TRBV7-3|TRBJ2-5
TGTGCCAGCAGCCCCCGGAGACCTCAAGAGACCCAGTACTTC
CASSPRRPQETQYF
>TRBD1|NA|TRBV7-9|TRBJ1-5
TGTGCCAGCAGCCCGGGACAGGGGGAAGAACAGCCCCAGCATTTT
CASSPGQGEEQPQHF
>NA|NA|TRBV19|TRBJ1-5
TGTGCCAGTAGGCGGGACTCGGGGAATCAGCCCCAGCATTTT
CASRRDSGNQPQHF
>TRBD2|NA|TRBV29-1|TRBJ2-5
TGCAGCGTTGAAGATCCTCCGGGAGGCCGCCAAGAGACCCAGTACTTC
CSVEDPPGGRQETQYF
>TRBD2|few|TRBV30|TRBJ2-1
TGTGCCTGGAGGTCCCGAGCGGGGGGGGGCGGCTACAATGAGCAGTTCTTC
CAWRSRAGGGGYNEQFF
>TRBD1|NA|TRBV6-5|TRBJ1-6
TGTGCCAGCAGTTACTTCGACTTCAGGGGGCCCCTCCACTTT
CASSYFDFRGPLHF
>TRBD2|NA|TRBV7-6|TRBJ2-7
TGTGCCAGCAGCTTGGGGGGGGGACCCTACGAGCAGTACTTC
CASSLGGGPYEQYF
>TRBD1|once|TRBV27|TRBJ1-2
TGTGCCAGCAGTTCGAGGGGGCCGGGCTACACCTTC
CASSSRGPGYTF
>NA|few|TRBV9|TRBJ2-7
TGTGCCAGCAGCGCGTGGGGGGACAGTTCGCAGCAGTACTTC
CASSAWGDSSQQYF
>NA|NA|TRBV6-1|TRBJ1-1
TGTGCCAGCAGTGAATCGGCAGGGTACTTTAACACTGAAGCTTTCTTT
CASSESAGYFNTEAFF
>TRBD1|NA|TRBV18|TRBJ2-3
TGTGCCAGCTCACCACAGGGGGCAAGCACAGATACGCAGTATTTT
CASSPQGASTDTQYF
>NA|NA|TRBV6-4|TRBJ1-2
TGTGCCAGCAGTGACGTGTTCAGGGGCTATGGCTACACCTTC
CASSDVFRGYGYTF
>TRBD1|once|TRBV2|TRBJ2-7
TGTGCCAGCGCCCGGGACAGGGCCCACGAGCAGTACTTC
CASARDRAHEQYF
>NA|NA|TRBV21-1|TRBJ1-5
TGTGCCAGCAGCACAAAGAGGTTTTTCCGGGACAGGGCTTGTTATAGCAATCAGCCCCAGCATTTT
CASSTKRFFRDRACYSNQPQHF
>NA|NA|TRBV5-6|TRBJ2-1
TGTGCCAGCAGCCCAGGACTACCAATTGGGGACAATGAGCAGTTCTTC
CASSPGLPIGDNEQFF
>TRBD1|NA|TRBV11-3|TRBJ2-1
TGTGCCAGCAGCACCCCGAGGGGACAGGGAGGCAATGAGCAGTTCTTC
CASSTPRGQGGNEQFF
>NA|few|TRBV9|TRBJ1-4
TGTGCCAGCAGCGAGGGAGTAGGTAATGAAAAACTGTTTTTT
CASSEGVGNEKLFF
>NA|NA|TRBV5-4|TRBJ1-2
TGTGCCAGCAGCTTGGTTGAACGACAGCCCTATGGCTACACCTTC
CASSLVERQPYGYTF